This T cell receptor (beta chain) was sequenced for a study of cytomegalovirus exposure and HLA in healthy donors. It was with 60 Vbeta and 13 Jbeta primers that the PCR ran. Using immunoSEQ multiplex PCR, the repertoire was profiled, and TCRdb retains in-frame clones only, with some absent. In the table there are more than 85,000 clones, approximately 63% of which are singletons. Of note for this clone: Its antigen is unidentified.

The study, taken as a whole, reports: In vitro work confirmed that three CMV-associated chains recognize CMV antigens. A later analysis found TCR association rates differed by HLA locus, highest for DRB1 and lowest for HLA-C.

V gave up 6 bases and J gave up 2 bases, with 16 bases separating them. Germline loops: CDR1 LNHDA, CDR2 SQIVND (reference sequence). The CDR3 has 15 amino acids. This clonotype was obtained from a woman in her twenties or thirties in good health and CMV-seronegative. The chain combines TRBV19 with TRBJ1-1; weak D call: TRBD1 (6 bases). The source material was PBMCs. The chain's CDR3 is CASRRTDTRNTEAFF. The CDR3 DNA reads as TGTGCCAGTAGGAGGACAGACACCAGAAACACTGAAGCTTTCTTT.